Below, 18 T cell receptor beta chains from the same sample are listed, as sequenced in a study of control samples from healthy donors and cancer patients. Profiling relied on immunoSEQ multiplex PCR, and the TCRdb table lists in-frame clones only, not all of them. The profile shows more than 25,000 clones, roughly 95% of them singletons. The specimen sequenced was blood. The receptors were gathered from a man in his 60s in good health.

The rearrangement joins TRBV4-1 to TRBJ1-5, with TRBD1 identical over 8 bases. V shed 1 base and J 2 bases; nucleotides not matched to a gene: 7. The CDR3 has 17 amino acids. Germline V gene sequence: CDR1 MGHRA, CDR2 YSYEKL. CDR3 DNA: TGCGCCAGCAGCCAAGGGAGACAGGGGTTAGGCAATCAGCCCCAGCATTTT. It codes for CASSQGRQGLGNQPQHF.

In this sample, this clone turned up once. Written as DNA, the CDR3 is TGTGCCATCAGTGACAACCGCCGAACCAATGAGCAGTTCTTC. Translating it yields CAISDNRRTNEQFF. This chain links TRBV10-3 with TRBJ2-1; D is undetermined. The CDR3 length is 14 residues. Germline assignment: CDR1 ENHRY and CDR2 SYGVKD. Trimming took off 3 bases at V and 6 bases at J, with 12 bases between the two ends.

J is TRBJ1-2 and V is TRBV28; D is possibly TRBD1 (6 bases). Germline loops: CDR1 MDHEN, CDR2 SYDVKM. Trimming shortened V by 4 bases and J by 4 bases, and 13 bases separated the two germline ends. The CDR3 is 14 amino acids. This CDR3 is CASSSGHKIYGYTF. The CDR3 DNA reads TGTGCCAGCAGTTCGGGACACAAAATCTATGGCTACACCTTC.

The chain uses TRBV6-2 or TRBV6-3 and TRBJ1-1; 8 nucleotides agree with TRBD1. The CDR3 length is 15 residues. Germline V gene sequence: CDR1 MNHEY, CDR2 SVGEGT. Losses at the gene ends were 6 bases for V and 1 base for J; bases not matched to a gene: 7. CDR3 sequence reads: CASSPLGTGNTEAFF. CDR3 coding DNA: TGTGCCAGCAGCCCCTTAGGGACAGGGAACACTGAAGCTTTCTTT.

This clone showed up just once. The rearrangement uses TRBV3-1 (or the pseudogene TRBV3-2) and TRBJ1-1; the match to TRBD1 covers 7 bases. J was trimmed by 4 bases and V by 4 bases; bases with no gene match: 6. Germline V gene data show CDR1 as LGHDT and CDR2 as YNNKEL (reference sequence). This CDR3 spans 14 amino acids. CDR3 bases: TGTGCCAGCAGCCCGACAGGGAAGGGCACTGAAGCTTTCTTT. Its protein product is CASSPTGKGTEAFF.

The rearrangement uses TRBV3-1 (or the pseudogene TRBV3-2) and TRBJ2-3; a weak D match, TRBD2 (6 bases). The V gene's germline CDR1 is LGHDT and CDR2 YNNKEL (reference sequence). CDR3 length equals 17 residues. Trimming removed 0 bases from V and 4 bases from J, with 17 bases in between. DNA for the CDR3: TGTGCCAGCAGCCAAGATCGCGGGGCCCCTACTGCAGATACGCAGTATTTT. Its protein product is CASSQDRGAPTADTQYF.

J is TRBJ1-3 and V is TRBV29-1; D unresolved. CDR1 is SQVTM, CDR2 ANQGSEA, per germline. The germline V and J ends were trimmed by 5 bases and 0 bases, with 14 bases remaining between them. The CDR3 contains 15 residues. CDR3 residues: CSVRQGLNSGNTIYF. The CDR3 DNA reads TGCAGCGTTCGACAAGGACTGAACTCTGGAAACACCATATATTTT. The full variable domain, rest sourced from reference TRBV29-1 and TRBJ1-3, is SAVISQKPSRDICQRGTSLTIQCQVDSQVTMMFWYRQQPGQSLTLIATANQGSEATYESGFVIDKFPISRPNLTFSTLTVSNMSPEDSSIYLCSVRQGLNSGNTIYFGEGSWLTVV.

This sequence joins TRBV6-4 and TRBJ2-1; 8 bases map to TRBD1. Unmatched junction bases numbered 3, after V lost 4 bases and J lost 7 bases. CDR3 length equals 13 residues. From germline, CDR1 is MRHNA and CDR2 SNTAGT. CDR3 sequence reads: CASSVQGGNEQFF. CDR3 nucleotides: TGTGCCAGCAGTGTACAGGGGGGTAATGAGCAGTTCTTC.

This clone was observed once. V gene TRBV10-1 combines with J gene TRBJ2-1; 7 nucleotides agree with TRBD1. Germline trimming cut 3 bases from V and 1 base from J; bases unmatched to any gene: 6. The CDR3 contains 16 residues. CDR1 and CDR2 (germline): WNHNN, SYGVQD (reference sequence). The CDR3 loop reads CASSDIKTGSYNEQFF. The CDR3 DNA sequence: TGCGCCAGCAGTGATATTAAGACAGGGTCCTACAATGAGCAGTTCTTC.

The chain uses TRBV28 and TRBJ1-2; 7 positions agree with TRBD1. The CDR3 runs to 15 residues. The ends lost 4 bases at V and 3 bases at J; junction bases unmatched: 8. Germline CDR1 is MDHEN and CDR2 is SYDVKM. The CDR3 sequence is CASSSQGGGYYGYTF. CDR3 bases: TGTGCCAGCAGTTCACAGGGAGGGGGCTACTATGGCTACACCTTC.

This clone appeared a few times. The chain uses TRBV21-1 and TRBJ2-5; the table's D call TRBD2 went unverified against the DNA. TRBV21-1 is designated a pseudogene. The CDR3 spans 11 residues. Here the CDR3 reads CASSKRETQYF. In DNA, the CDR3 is TGTGCCAGCAGCAAACGGGAGACCCAGTACTTC.

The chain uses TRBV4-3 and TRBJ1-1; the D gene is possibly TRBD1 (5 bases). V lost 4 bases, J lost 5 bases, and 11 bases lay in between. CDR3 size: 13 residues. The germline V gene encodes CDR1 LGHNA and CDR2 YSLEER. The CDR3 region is CASSPAGRTEAFF. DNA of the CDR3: TGCGCCAGCAGCCCAGCAGGGAGAACTGAAGCTTTCTTT.

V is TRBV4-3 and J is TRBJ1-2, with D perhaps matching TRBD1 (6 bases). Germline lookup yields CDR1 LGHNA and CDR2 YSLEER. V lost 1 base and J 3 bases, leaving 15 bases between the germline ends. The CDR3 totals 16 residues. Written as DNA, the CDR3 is TGCGCCAGCAGCCAAGCCGGGGGCAGTAGGTACTATGGCTACACCTTC. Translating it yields CASSQAGGSRYYGYTF.

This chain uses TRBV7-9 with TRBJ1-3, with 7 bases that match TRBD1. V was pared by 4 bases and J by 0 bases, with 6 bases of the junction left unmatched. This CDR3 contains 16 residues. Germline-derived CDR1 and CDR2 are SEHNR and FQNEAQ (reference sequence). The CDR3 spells CASSSRTGFSGNTIYF. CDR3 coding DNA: TGTGCCAGCAGCTCTCGGACAGGCTTCTCTGGAAACACCATATATTTT.

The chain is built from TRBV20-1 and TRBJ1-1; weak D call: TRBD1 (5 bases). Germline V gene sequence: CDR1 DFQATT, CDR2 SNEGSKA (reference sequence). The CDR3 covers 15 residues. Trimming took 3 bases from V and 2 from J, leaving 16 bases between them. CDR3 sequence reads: CSASKALGGNTEAFF. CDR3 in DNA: TGCAGTGCTAGTAAAGCCCTGGGGGGAAACACTGAAGCTTTCTTT.

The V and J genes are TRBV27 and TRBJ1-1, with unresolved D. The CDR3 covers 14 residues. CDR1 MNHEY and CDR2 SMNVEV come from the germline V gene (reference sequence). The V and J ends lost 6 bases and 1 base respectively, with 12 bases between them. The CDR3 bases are TGTGCCAGCAGAAAGACTAGAACGAACACTGAAGCTTTCTTT. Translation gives CASRKTRTNTEAFF.

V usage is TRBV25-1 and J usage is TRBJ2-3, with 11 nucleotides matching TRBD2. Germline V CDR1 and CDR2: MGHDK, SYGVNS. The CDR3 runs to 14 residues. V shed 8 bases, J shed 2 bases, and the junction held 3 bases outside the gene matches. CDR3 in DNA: TGTGCCAGCCGACTAGCGGGGATCACAGATACGCAGTATTTT. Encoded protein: CASRLAGITDTQYF.

This CDR3 reads CASSYGRQGNQPQHF. DNA of the CDR3: TGTGCCAGCAGTTACGGTCGACAGGGAAATCAGCCCCAGCATTTT. The chain couples TRBV6-5 to TRBJ1-5, with 7 bases that match TRBD1. The CDR3 is 15 amino acids. The V gene end was trimmed by 2 bases and the J gene end by 4 bases; junction bases not matched to a gene: 5. Germline V gives CDR1 MNHEY, CDR2 SVGAGI.